Detailed here is one T cell receptor (beta chain). The length of the CDR3 is 17 residues. The V gene's germline CDR1 is MGHRA and CDR2 YSYEKL. Between the trimmed V and J ends, which lost 5 bases and 3 bases, there was a span of 22 bases. Clones were read by immunoSEQ multiplex PCR, and TCRdb kept only the in-frame ones, dropping some. The sample shows 150,000 to 200,000 clones, around 67% of them seen only once. This sample stems from a study of blood T cell repertoires in COVID-19. V gene TRBV4-1 combines with J gene TRBJ1-1; D may be TRBD1 (5 bases). The source is an elderly woman with acute or convalescent COVID-19. Sequencing input: peripheral blood. The DNA of the CDR3 is TGCGCCAGCAGCTTCTCGAATGGGGCTAAGAGATACACTGAAGCTTTCTTT. It codes for CASSFSNGAKRYTEAFF.